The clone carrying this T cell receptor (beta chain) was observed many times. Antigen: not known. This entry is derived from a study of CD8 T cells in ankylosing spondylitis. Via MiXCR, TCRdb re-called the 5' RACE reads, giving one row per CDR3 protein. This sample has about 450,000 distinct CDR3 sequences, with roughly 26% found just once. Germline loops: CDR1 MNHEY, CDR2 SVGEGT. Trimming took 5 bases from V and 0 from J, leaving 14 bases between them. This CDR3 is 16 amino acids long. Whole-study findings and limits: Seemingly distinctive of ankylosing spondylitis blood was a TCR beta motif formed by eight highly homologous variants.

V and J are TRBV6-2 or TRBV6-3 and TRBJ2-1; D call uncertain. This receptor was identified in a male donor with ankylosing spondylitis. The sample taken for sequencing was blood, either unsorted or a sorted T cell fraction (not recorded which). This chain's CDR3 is CASSATQESSYNEQFF. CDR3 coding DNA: TGTGCCAGCAGTGCCACCCAAGAGAGCTCCTACAATGAGCAGTTCTTC.